This passage covers 23 T cell receptor beta chains from one sample sequenced in a study of blood T cell repertoires in COVID-19. Method: immunoSEQ multiplex PCR; TCRdb's copy keeps in-frame clones and lacks some. The sample shows about 86,000 clones, approximately 90% of them seen only once. The sequenced material came from PBMCs or T cells enriched from blood (not recorded which). These receptors were collected from a woman aged 45-65 years with acute COVID-19.

V and J are TRBV4-3 and TRBJ2-7, with D perhaps matching TRBD1 (6 bases). Trimming cost V 0 bases and J 5 bases, with 23 bases left between them. Germline lookup yields CDR1 LGHNA and CDR2 YSLEER. This CDR3 comprises 18 residues. This CDR3 is CASSQDDLGRGGRNEQYF. The CDR3 nucleotides are TGCGCCAGCAGCCAAGATGATTTGGGCAGAGGGGGTAGAAACGAGCAGTACTTC.

This clone was seen more than once but under ten times. CDR3 amino acids: CASSLDLGGNTIYF. The CDR3 DNA reads as TGTGCCAGCAGCCTAGACCTAGGAGGAAACACCATATATTTT. V gene TRBV14 combines with J gene TRBJ1-3, with D uncertain. Trimming cost V 4 bases and J 4 bases, with 11 bases left between them. CDR1 and CDR2 from the germline V gene are SGHDN and FVKESK. This CDR3 is built from 14 residues.

V usage is TRBV9 and J usage is TRBJ2-7; 10 bases match TRBD2. The trim removed 4 bases at V and 0 bases at J, leaving 7 bases unmatched. This CDR3 has 16 amino acids. In germline, CDR1 is SGDLS, CDR2 YYNGEE. For the CDR3, the DNA is TGTGCCAGCAGCACCCGGACTAGCGGATACTCCTACGAGCAGTACTTC. Translating it yields CASSTRTSGYSYEQYF.

The chain couples TRBV5-1 to TRBJ2-7, with TRBD1 as a possible D gene (5 bases). Trimming cost V 5 bases and J 6 bases, with 12 bases left between them. The CDR3 length is 12 residues. CDR1 is SGHRS, CDR2 YFSETQ, per germline. The DNA for the CDR3 is TGCGCCAGCAGTCAGGGTAACTTCGAGCAGTACTTC. This gives the protein CASSQGNFEQYF.

The chain is built from TRBV11-2 and TRBJ1-1; the match to TRBD1 covers 10 bases. The V and J ends lost 6 bases and 5 bases, in that order; junction bases with no gene match: 6. This CDR3 has 14 residues. CDR1 and CDR2 (germline): SGHAT, FQNNGV. CDR3 in DNA: TGTGCCAGCAGGGTCGGGGACAGGGGAACTGAAGCTTTCTTT. This gives the protein CASRVGDRGTEAFF.

This clone was counted between two and nine times. This chain links TRBV2 with TRBJ2-3; 7 bases agree with TRBD2. CDR1 is SNHLY and CDR2 is FYNNEI in the germline V gene. The trim removed 8 bases at V and 0 bases at J, leaving 17 bases unmatched. The CDR3 contains 18 residues. The CDR3 loop is CASLPAAGEPSSTDTQYF. CDR3 nucleotides: TGTGCCAGCCTCCCCGCGGCGGGAGAACCCTCTAGCACAGATACGCAGTATTTT.

The rearrangement links TRBV4-1 to TRBJ2-2; D possibly corresponds to TRBD1 (5 bases). The CDR3 covers 15 residues. Trimming left V 0 bases short and J 2 bases short, with 7 bases between. Germline values: CDR1 MGHRA, CDR2 YSYEKL. The CDR3 sequence: CASSQEGLNTGELFF. The CDR3 region has the DNA TGCGCCAGCAGCCAAGAGGGGCTCAACACCGGGGAGCTGTTTTTT.

CDR3 loop: CASSPDTEAFF. The DNA for the CDR3 is TGTGCCAGCAGCCCGGACACTGAAGCTTTCTTT. The rearrangement joins TRBV12-3 or TRBV12-4 to TRBJ1-1; D unclear. V dropped 6 bases and J dropped 3 bases, with 5 bases sitting between them. CDR3 length: 11 amino acids.

The rearrangement joins TRBV24-1 to TRBJ2-1; D perhaps matches TRBD2 (5 bases). The CDR3 runs 13 residues. Trimming left V 7 bases short and J 8 bases short, with 14 bases between. Germline V gene data show CDR1 as KGHDR and CDR2 as SFDVKD. For the CDR3, the DNA is TGTGCCACCAGGGAGTGGGGAGAGGATGAGCAGTTCTTC. It specifies CATREWGEDEQFF.

The chain is built from TRBV7-8 and TRBJ1-4, with TRBD1 matching 7 bases. CDR1 is SGHVS, CDR2 FQNEAQ, per germline. This CDR3 has 14 residues. V dropped 5 bases and J dropped 5; count of bases not matched to a gene: 5. The CDR3 loop reads CASSVDRINEKLFF. CDR3 sequence (DNA): TGTGCCAGCAGCGTGGACAGGATCAATGAAAAACTGTTTTTT.

The chain couples TRBV11-1 to TRBJ1-1; possibly TRBD1 for D (5 bases). V lost 7 bases and J lost 5, with 14 bases in between. The germline V gene encodes CDR1 SGHAT and CDR2 FQDESV (reference sequence). The CDR3 has 13 amino acids. The DNA for the CDR3 is TGTGCCAGCAACGTCGCAGGGCTGACTGAAGCTTTCTTT. The encoded protein is CASNVAGLTEAFF.

The chain joins TRBV6-5 to TRBJ1-5; 8 nucleotides agree with TRBD1. Germline loops: CDR1 MNHEY, CDR2 SVGAGI. The ends lost 6 bases at V and 6 bases at J; junction bases unmatched: 4. CDR3 length equals 13 residues. DNA of the CDR3: TGTGCCAGCAGCGCGACAGGGGTTCAGCCCCAGCATTTT. Protein product: CASSATGVQPQHF.

J is TRBJ2-7 and V is TRBV27; TRBD2 agrees at 8 bases. Trimming cost V 0 bases and J 4 bases; bases outside gene matches: 5. Germline CDR1 MNHEY, CDR2 SMNVEV (reference sequence). There are 15 residues in the CDR3. CDR3 region: CASSLSGVAGYEQYF. CDR3 sequence (DNA): TGTGCCAGCAGTTTATCGGGGGTAGCGGGATACGAGCAGTACTTC.

This chain joins TRBV7-9 and TRBJ2-1, with 11 bases identical to TRBD2. V shed 4 bases and J 9 bases; nucleotides not matched to a gene: 8. There are 15 residues in the CDR3. Looked up from germline, CDR1 is SEHNR and CDR2 is FQNEAQ (reference sequence). CDR3 sequence reads: CASSSTSGSSTEQFF. The CDR3 region has the DNA TGTGCCAGCAGCTCCACTAGCGGGAGTTCCACTGAGCAGTTCTTC.

V usage is TRBV30 and J usage is TRBJ1-2, with D perhaps matching TRBD1 (6 bases). The CDR3 length is 13 residues. Trimming took off 0 bases at V and 3 bases at J, with 8 bases between the two ends. Germline V gene sequence: CDR1 GTSNPN, CDR2 SVGIG (reference sequence). CDR3 coding DNA: TGTGCCTGGAGTGTATCAGGGGACTATGGCTACACCTTC. It codes for CAWSVSGDYGYTF. Full variable domain (outside the CDR3, taken from reference TRBV30 and TRBJ1-2): SQTIHQWPATLVQPVGSPLSLECTVEGTSNPNLYWYRQAAGRGLQLLFYSVGIGQISSEVPQNLSASRPQDRQFILSSKKLLLSDSGFYLCAWSVSGDYGYTFGSGTRLTVV.

This clone was counted a single time. The genes are TRBV24-1 and TRBJ2-2, with 8 bases aligning to TRBD1. Germline loops: CDR1 KGHDR, CDR2 SFDVKD. The V and J ends lost 1 base and 6 bases, in that order; junction bases with no gene match: 6. This CDR3 has 16 residues. The CDR3 sequence is CATSDFQGARAGELFF. In DNA, the CDR3 is TGTGCCACCAGTGATTTTCAGGGGGCGCGCGCCGGGGAGCTGTTTTTT.

The chain couples TRBV4-2 to TRBJ1-1; the D is unclear. The CDR3 loop spans 14 amino acids. CDR1 and CDR2 from the germline V gene are LGHNA and YNFKEQ. The V gene lost 1 base and the J gene lost 3 bases, with 9 bases spanning the gap. The chain's CDR3 is CASSQALRDTEAFF. The CDR3 nucleotides are TGTGCCAGCAGCCAAGCTCTCCGGGACACTGAAGCTTTCTTT.

The chain has TRBV10-1 and TRBJ2-7, with D perhaps TRBD1 (5 bases). V was shortened by 3 bases and J by 2 bases, with 11 bases between the two germline ends. The CDR3 sequence is 14 residues long. The germline gives CDR1 WNHNN, CDR2 SYGVQD (reference sequence). This CDR3 reads CASSEGVIPYEQYF. CDR3 nucleotides: TGCGCCAGCAGTGAAGGGGTGATTCCCTACGAGCAGTACTTC.

The V and J genes are TRBV13 and TRBJ1-4; D is undetermined. The CDR3 has 15 amino acids. Trimming stripped 5 bases from V and 4 bases from J, with 14 bases between. CDR1 and CDR2 from the germline V gene are PRHDT and FYEKMQ (reference sequence). The CDR3 region has the DNA TGTGCCAGCAGCCCCAGACGCAGCGTTAATGAAAAACTGTTTTTT. Translating gives CASSPRRSVNEKLFF.

CDR3 coding DNA: TGCGCCAGCAGCCTAACAGGGGTTGGGACCGGGGAGCTGTTTTTT. As protein: CASSLTGVGTGELFF. The rearrangement uses TRBV4-1 and TRBJ2-2; 7 nucleotides agree with TRBD1. The J segment lost 5 bases and the V segment lost 4 bases, leaving 7 bases of the junction unmatched. Germline V gene data show CDR1 as MGHRA and CDR2 as YSYEKL. The length of the CDR3 is 15 residues.

This sequence joins TRBV19 and TRBJ1-2, with 10 bases aligning to TRBD1. CDR3 length: 15 residues. Germline-derived CDR1 and CDR2 are LNHDA and SQIVND (reference sequence). J gave up 6 bases and V 3 bases, and 7 bases lay outside the gene matches. CDR3 DNA sequence: TGTGCCAGTAGTATGAGGATCGGGACAGGGGATGGCTACACCTTC. Translated, it gives CASSMRIGTGDGYTF.

The chain joins TRBV2 to TRBJ1-2; D remains ambiguous. The V end was cut by 4 bases, the J end by 3 bases, with 12 bases between. CDR1 and CDR2 from the germline V gene are SNHLY and FYNNEI. This CDR3 comprises 14 residues. The CDR3 region has the DNA TGTGCCAGCAGTGGAGGGAATGCGGACTATGGCTACACCTTC. This translates into CASSGGNADYGYTF.

The J gene is TRBJ2-7, the V gene TRBV6-5, with TRBD1 matching 8 bases. Per the germline V gene, CDR1 is MNHEY and CDR2 is SVGAGI. The CDR3 totals 14 residues. The V and J ends lost 5 bases and 0 bases, in that order; junction bases with no gene match: 3. Here the CDR3 DNA reads TGTGCCAGCAGTAGGACAGGGATCTCCTACGAGCAGTACTTC. Its protein product is CASSRTGISYEQYF.